This T cell receptor (beta chain) was profiled in a study of T cells in Graves' hyperthyroidism and ophthalmopathy. Study-wide context: Peripheral blood was secured at the point of initial diagnosis, before any treatment.

Amplification targeted TCR beta CDR3 regions from RNA transcripts. HTBI primers were employed in a first-round RT-PCR of the TCR CDR3. TCRdb used MiXCR to reprocess the multiplex PCR reads, holding one entry per CDR3 protein. This table has approximately 690,000 distinct CDR3 sequences, about a fifth appearing once. In germline, CDR1 is MDHEN, CDR2 SYDVKM. The length of the CDR3 is 14 residues. Between the trimmed V and J ends, which lost 5 bases and 2 bases, there was a span of 13 bases. This clonotype occurred a few times. Under 3 months was the duration of disease in ophthalmopathy patients, who also had a Clinical Activity Score of at least 3 and a NOSPECS grade of at least 4. Diagnoses were established using clinical symptoms, serum thyroxine and TRAb, thyroid ultrasound and orbital computed tomography.

This TCR came from a man between 25 and 39 years old with Graves' ophthalmopathy. What was sequenced was blood. This chain uses TRBV28 with TRBJ2-7; D might be TRBD2 (6 bases). The CDR3 protein is CASSPRLDTYEQYF. CDR3 bases: TGTGCCAGCAGTCCGAGACTAGACACCTACGAGCAGTACTTC.